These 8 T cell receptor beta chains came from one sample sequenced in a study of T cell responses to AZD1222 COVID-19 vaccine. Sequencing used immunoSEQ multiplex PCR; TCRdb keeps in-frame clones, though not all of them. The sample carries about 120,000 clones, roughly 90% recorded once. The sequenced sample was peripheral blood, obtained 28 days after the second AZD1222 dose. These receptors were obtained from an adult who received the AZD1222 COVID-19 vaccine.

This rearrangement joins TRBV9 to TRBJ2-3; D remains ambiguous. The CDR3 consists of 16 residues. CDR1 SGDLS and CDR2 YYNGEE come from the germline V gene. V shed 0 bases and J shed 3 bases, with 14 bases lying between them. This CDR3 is CASSVDGQSATDTQYF. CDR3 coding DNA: TGTGCCAGCAGCGTAGATGGGCAGTCGGCGACAGATACGCAGTATTTT.

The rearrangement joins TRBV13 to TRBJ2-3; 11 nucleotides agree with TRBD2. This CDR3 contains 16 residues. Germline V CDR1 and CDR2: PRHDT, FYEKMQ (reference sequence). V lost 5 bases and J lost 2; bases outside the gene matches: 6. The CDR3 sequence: CASSITSGSLTDTQYF. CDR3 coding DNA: TGTGCCAGCAGCATCACTAGCGGGAGCCTCACAGATACGCAGTATTTT.

CDR3 loop: CASSLTLSGTPAGGTQETQYF. DNA of the CDR3: TGTGCCAGCAGTTTAACCCTTAGCGGTACCCCAGCGGGAGGGACCCAAGAGACCCAGTACTTC. The chain has TRBV28 and TRBJ2-5, with 10 bases lining up with TRBD2. There are 21 residues in the CDR3. J gave up 1 base and V 2 bases, and 19 bases lay outside the gene matches. Per the germline V gene, CDR1 is MDHEN and CDR2 is SYDVKM.

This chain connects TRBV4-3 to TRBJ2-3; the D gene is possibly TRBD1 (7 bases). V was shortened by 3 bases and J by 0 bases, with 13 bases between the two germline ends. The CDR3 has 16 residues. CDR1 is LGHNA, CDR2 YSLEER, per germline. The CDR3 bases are TGCGCCAGCAGCCAGCGGACAGGACTAAGCACAGATACGCAGTATTTT. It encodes CASSQRTGLSTDTQYF.

In nucleotides, the CDR3 is TGTGCCAGCACAGCATGGACAGGGGCGGTCGAGACCCAGTACTTC. It yields the protein CASTAWTGAVETQYF. The rearrangement uses TRBV6-5 and TRBJ2-5, with 9 bases identical to TRBD1. J lost 5 bases, V lost 7 bases, and 11 bases had no gene match. Germline V gene data show CDR1 as MNHEY and CDR2 as SVGAGI. CDR3 length: 15 amino acids.

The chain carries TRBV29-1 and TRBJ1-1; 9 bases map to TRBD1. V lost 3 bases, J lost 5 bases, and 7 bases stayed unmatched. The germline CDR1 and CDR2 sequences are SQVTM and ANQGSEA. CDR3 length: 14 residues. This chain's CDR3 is CSVEGQGVLTEAFF. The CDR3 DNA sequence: TGCAGCGTTGAGGGACAGGGTGTATTGACTGAAGCTTTCTTT.

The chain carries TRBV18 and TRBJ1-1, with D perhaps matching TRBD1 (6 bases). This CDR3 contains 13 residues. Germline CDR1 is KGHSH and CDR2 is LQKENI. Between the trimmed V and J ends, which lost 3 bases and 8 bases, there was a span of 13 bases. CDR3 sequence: CASSPNTGHEAFF. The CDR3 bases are TGTGCCAGCTCACCGAACACGGGACACGAAGCTTTCTTT.

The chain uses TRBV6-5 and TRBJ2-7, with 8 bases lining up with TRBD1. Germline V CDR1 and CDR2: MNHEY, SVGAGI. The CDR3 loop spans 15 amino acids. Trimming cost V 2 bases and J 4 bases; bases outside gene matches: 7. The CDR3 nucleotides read TGTGCCAGCAGTTACCGGCAGGGGGCTTGGTACGAGCAGTACTTC. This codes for CASSYRQGAWYEQYF.